This note documents a single T cell receptor beta chain sequence. Antigen: not known. The sample belongs to a study of T cell repertoires in cytomegalovirus infection. CDR1 is SGHVT and CDR2 is SQSDAQ in the germline V gene. The germline V and J ends were trimmed by 3 bases and 0 bases, with 9 bases remaining between them. This CDR3 spans 15 amino acids. TCRdb processed the reads anew with MiXCR; each CDR3 protein has one entry. In the table there are about 700,000 distinct CDR3 sequences, around 32% of which are singletons. The sequence came from a human donor in good health (CMV status not recorded). Some clones in this sample may be carry-over from other donors' samples. Sequenced here: cultured PBMCs, sampled from culture after CMV antigen stimulation. The chain employs TRBV7-4 and TRBJ1-3; D gene unclear. The CDR3 DNA is TGTGCCAGCAGCTTCGGACGCCTCTCTGGAAACACCATATATTTT. The encoded protein is CASSFGRLSGNTIYF.